A single sample gave rise to the 18 T cell receptor beta chains below, sequenced in a study of T cell repertoires in cytomegalovirus infection. Their cognate antigens are unknown. Each CDR3 protein gets one entry after TCRdb re-called the reads with MiXCR. Here the sample spans roughly 700,000 distinct CDR3 sequences, around 35% being singletons. The sequences come from cultured PBMCs, collected from culture after CMV antigen stimulation. The receptors derive from a human donor in good health (CMV status not recorded). Some clones in this sample may be carry-over from other donors' samples.

In its sample, this clonotype was seen a few times. The chain has TRBV7-2 and TRBJ1-4, with 9 bases lining up with TRBD1. CDR1 and CDR2 (germline): SGHTA, FQGNSA. With 5 bases clipped from V and 2 bases from J, the junction kept 6 bases outside the gene matches. The CDR3 runs 16 residues. The CDR3 protein is CASSLRQGVTNEKLFF. The CDR3 nucleotides are TGTGCCAGCAGCCTCAGACAGGGGGTTACTAATGAAAAACTGTTTTTT.

In this sample, this clonotype turned up a few times. The chain couples TRBV7-2 to TRBJ2-1; no clear D gene. V gave up 5 bases and J gave up 5 bases, with 10 bases separating them. Per germline, CDR1 SGHTA and CDR2 FQGNSA. The CDR3 totals 13 residues. The CDR3 spells CASSPDHNNEQFF. As DNA, the CDR3 is TGTGCCAGCAGCCCGGACCATAACAATGAGCAGTTCTTC.

This clonotype was picked up many times. This chain joins TRBV7-8 and TRBJ2-7; 12 positions match TRBD1. The CDR3 spans 16 residues. Germline values: CDR1 SGHVS, CDR2 FQNEAQ. Trimming removed 5 bases from V and 4 bases from J; junction bases left unmatched: 9. The CDR3 is CASSTEPGQGAYEQYF. The DNA of the CDR3 is TGTGCCAGCAGCACAGAGCCGGGACAGGGGGCTTACGAGCAGTACTTC. Combining the CDR3 with reference TRBV7-8 and TRBJ2-7 gives the whole variable domain GAGVSQSPRYKVAKRGQDVALRCDPISGHVSLFWYQQALGQGPEFLTYFQNEAQLDKSGLPSDRFFAERPEGSVSTLKIQRTQQEDSAVYLCASSTEPGQGAYEQYFGPGTRLTVT.

V and J are TRBV19 and TRBJ2-1, with 9 bases identical to TRBD2. Germline-derived CDR1 and CDR2 are LNHDA and SQIVND (reference sequence). The J segment lost 4 bases and the V segment lost 4 bases, leaving 8 bases of the junction unmatched. This CDR3 region has 16 residues. The CDR3 spells CASSTLFSGGYNEQFF. In nucleotides, the CDR3 is TGTGCCAGTAGTACCCTCTTCAGCGGGGGGTACAATGAGCAGTTCTTC.

The DNA of the CDR3 is TGTGCCTGGATGCAGGGCGCCCAGCAGACCCAGTACTTC. It codes for CAWMQGAQQTQYF. The V gene is TRBV30, the J gene TRBJ2-5, with a weak D call TRBD1 (5 bases). The V end lost 4 bases, the J end lost 6 bases, and 15 bases lay between the germline ends. Germline V gene data show CDR1 as GTSNPN and CDR2 as SVGIG (reference sequence). This CDR3 contains 13 residues.

This clonotype has just a few counts. This chain links TRBV19 with TRBJ2-6; D assignment may be TRBD1 or TRBD2 (5 bases each). With 4 bases removed from V and 2 bases from J, the gap between germline ends came to 15 bases. The CDR3 sequence is 17 residues long. The V gene's germline CDR1 is LNHDA and CDR2 SQIVND (reference sequence). The CDR3 loop is CASSTWGRRTGANVLTF. DNA for the CDR3: TGTGCCAGTAGTACCTGGGGACGACGGACTGGGGCCAACGTCCTGACTTTC. Full variable domain (remainder filled in from reference TRBV19 and TRBJ2-6): DGGITQSPKYLFRKEGQNVTLSCEQNLNHDAMYWYRQDPGQGLRLIYYSQIVNDFQKGDIAEGYSVSREKKESFPLTVTSAQKNPTAFYLCASSTWGRRTGANVLTFGAGSRLTVL.

This clonotype has at least ten counts. V usage is TRBV20-1 and J usage is TRBJ2-3; D not certain. The germline V gene has CDR1 DFQATT and CDR2 SNEGSKA (reference sequence). The CDR3 contains 12 residues. Trimming pared 3 bases from V and 0 bases from J, leaving 4 bases between. The CDR3: CSASGSTDTQYF. The CDR3 bases are TGCAGTGCTAGTGGAAGCACAGATACGCAGTATTTT.

This clonotype has a handful of counts. The V gene is TRBV19, the J gene TRBJ2-5; 7 nucleotides line up with TRBD2. J was trimmed by 4 bases and V by 8 bases; bases with no gene match: 13. This CDR3 comprises 15 residues. Germline V gives CDR1 LNHDA, CDR2 SQIVND (reference sequence). CDR3 sequence (DNA): TGTGCCAGTTCTGCGCGACTAGGGAGGGGAGAGACCCAGTACTTC. It yields the protein CASSARLGRGETQYF.

The V call is TRBV20-1, the J call TRBJ2-3, with D tentatively TRBD2 (5 bases). The CDR3 runs 17 residues. The germline V gene has CDR1 DFQATT and CDR2 SNEGSKA (reference sequence). With 7 bases removed from V and 0 bases from J, the gap between germline ends came to 23 bases. Here the CDR3 reads CSVKGESHITSTDTQYF. The CDR3 DNA reads TGCAGTGTGAAGGGAGAGAGCCACATTACTAGCACAGATACGCAGTATTTT.

This clonotype came up a few times. The chain joins TRBV11-1 to TRBJ2-1; D uncertain. Per germline, CDR1 SGHAT and CDR2 FQDESV (reference sequence). V was shortened by 1 base and J by 4 bases, with 8 bases between the two germline ends. The CDR3 extends over 14 amino acids. The CDR3 sequence: CASSLVSQYNEQFF. DNA of the CDR3: TGTGCCAGCAGCTTAGTTAGTCAGTACAATGAGCAGTTCTTC.

This clonotype was seen a few times. The chain recombines TRBV19 with TRBJ2-2; D gene ambiguous. The CDR3 runs to 15 residues. Germline CDR1 reads LNHDA; CDR2 reads SQIVND (reference sequence). The V and J ends lost 6 bases and 0 bases respectively, with 11 bases between them. The CDR3 spells CASSPFPTNTGELFF. In DNA form, the CDR3 reads TGTGCCAGTAGCCCTTTTCCAACGAACACCGGGGAGCTGTTTTTT.

This clonotype showed up just a few times. V is TRBV3-1 and J is TRBJ2-1, with 9 bases identical to TRBD2. Per germline, CDR1 LGHDT and CDR2 YNNKEL (reference sequence). The V segment lost 3 bases and the J segment 7 bases; nucleotides outside the gene matches: 13. The CDR3 extends over 17 amino acids. In nucleotides, the CDR3 is TGTGCCAGCAGCCAGGCAATTGAGGGACTAGCAATTAATGAGCAGTTCTTC. This sequence encodes CASSQAIEGLAINEQFF.

The chain has TRBV4-2 and TRBJ1-2; D call uncertain. Germline CDR1 reads LGHNA; CDR2 reads YNFKEQ. The CDR3 totals 16 residues. V was clipped by 2 bases and J by 2 bases, with 15 bases between them. CDR3 amino acids: CASSQSQRAGNYGYTF. For the CDR3, the DNA is TGTGCCAGCAGCCAATCCCAACGGGCGGGAAACTATGGCTACACCTTC.

The rearrangement joins TRBV7-9 to TRBJ2-2; 11 positions match TRBD2. Germline values: CDR1 SEHNR, CDR2 FQNEAQ (reference sequence). The junction had 5 bases not matched to a gene; V was cut back by 6 bases and J by 2 bases. The CDR3 spans 16 residues. The CDR3 is CASSTLAGGNTGELFF. The CDR3 DNA is TGTGCCAGCAGTACTCTAGCGGGAGGAAACACCGGGGAGCTGTTTTTT.

This clonotype was seen a few times. V gene TRBV12-3 or TRBV12-4 combines with J gene TRBJ1-2; D is uncertain. V was trimmed by 0 bases and J by 6 bases, leaving 14 bases between them. The CDR3 runs to 15 residues. The CDR3 nucleotides read TGTGCCAGCAGTTTAGCCCCGGCGGAAGTCCATGGCTACACCTTC. Amino acids: CASSLAPAEVHGYTF.

This clonotype was observed a few times. The rearrangement links TRBV19 to TRBJ2-1; 11 bases fit TRBD2. The V gene end was trimmed by 8 bases and the J gene end by 10 bases; junction bases not matched to a gene: 7. CDR3 length equals 13 residues. Germline-derived CDR1 and CDR2 are LNHDA and SQIVND (reference sequence). Here the CDR3 DNA reads TGTGCCAGTCATAGCGGGGGGGGATACGAGCAGTTCTTC. Protein product: CASHSGGGYEQFF.

The chain is built from TRBV27 and TRBJ1-1; possibly TRBD1 for D (6 bases). Trimming left V 6 bases short and J 4 bases short, with 18 bases between. The CDR3 runs 15 residues. CDR1 and CDR2 (germline): MNHEY, SMNVEV (reference sequence). The CDR3 is CASRRGGTSGTEAFF. DNA of the CDR3: TGTGCCAGCAGAAGGGGGGGGACCTCGGGCACTGAAGCTTTCTTT.

In this sample, this clonotype turned up many times. The rearrangement links TRBV7-2 to TRBJ1-2; D is possibly TRBD1 (5 bases). The CDR3 is 12 residues long. Trimming took off 5 bases at V and 5 bases at J, with 9 bases between the two ends. Germline V gene sequence: CDR1 SGHTA, CDR2 FQGNSA. The CDR3 sequence: CASSRGYYGYTF. The CDR3, as DNA: TGTGCCAGCAGCAGGGGATATTATGGCTACACCTTC.